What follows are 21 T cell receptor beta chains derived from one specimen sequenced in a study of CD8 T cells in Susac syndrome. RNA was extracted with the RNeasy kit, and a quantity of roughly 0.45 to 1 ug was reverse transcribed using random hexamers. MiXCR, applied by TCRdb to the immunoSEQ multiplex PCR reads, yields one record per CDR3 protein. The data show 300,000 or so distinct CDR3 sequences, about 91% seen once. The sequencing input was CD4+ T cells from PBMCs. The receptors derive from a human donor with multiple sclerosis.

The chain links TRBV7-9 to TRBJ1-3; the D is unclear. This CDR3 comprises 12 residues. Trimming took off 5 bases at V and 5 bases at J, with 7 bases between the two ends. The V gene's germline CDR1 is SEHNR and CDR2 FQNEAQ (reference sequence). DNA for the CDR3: TGTGCCAGCAGCGTGATGCGAAACACCATATATTTT. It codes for CASSVMRNTIYF.

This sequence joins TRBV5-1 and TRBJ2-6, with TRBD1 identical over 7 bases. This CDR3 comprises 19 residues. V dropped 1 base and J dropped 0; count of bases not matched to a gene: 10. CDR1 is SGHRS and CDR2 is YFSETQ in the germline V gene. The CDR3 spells CASSLRYRGPSSGANVLTF. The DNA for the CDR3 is TGCGCCAGCAGCTTGCGGTACAGGGGACCTAGCTCTGGGGCCAACGTCCTGACTTTC.

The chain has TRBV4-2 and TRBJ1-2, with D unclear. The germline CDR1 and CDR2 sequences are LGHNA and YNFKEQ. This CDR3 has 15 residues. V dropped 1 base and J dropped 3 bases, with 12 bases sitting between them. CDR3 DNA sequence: TGTGCCAGCAGCCAAGGTCGGAGTGTCGACTATGGCTACACCTTC. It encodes CASSQGRSVDYGYTF.

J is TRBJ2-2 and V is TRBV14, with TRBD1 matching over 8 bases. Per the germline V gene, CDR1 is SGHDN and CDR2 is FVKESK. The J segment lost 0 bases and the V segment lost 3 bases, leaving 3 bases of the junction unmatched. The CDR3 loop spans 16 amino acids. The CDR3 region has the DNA TGTGCCAGCAGCCAGCGGACAGGGACGAACACCGGGGAGCTGTTTTTT. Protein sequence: CASSQRTGTNTGELFF.

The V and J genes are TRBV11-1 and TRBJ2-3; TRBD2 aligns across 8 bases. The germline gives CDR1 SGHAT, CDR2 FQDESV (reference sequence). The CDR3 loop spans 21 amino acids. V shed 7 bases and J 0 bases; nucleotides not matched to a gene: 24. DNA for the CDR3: TGTGCCAGCACTGACCCCTCCATCCTAGCGGGCGGAAGAGGGAGCACAGATACGCAGTATTTT. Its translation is CASTDPSILAGGRGSTDTQYF.

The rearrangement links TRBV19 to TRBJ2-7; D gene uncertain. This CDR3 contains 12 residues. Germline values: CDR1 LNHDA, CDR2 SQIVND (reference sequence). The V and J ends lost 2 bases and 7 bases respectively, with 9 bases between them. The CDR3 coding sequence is TGTGCCAGTAGTATATCCCCCCAAGAGCAGTACTTC. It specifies CASSISPQEQYF.

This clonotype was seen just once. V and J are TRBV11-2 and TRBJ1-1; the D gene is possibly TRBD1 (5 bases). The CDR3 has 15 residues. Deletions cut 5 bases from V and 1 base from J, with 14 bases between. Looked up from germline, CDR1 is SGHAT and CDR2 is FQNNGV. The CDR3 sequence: CASSPSGDGNTEAFF. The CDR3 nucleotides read TGTGCCAGCAGCCCATCTGGGGACGGGAACACTGAAGCTTTCTTT.

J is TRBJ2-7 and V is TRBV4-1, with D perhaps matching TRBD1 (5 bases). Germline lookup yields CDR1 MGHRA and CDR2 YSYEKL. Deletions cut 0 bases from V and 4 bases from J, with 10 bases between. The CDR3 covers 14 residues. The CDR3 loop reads CASSQERRAYEQYF. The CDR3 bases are TGCGCCAGCAGCCAAGAGCGCAGGGCATACGAGCAGTACTTC.

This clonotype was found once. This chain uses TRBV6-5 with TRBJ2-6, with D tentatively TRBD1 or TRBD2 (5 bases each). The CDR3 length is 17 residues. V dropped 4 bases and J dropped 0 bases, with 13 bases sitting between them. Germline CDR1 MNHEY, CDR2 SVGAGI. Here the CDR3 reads CASSSPGRTSGANVLTF. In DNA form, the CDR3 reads TGTGCCAGCAGTTCCCCGGGACGGACCTCTGGGGCCAACGTCCTGACTTTC.

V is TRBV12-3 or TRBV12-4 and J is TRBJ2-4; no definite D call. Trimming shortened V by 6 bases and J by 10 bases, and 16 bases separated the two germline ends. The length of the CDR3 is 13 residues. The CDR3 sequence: CASSRTSPGIQYF. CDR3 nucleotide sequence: TGTGCCAGCAGCCGGACGTCACCCGGGATTCAGTACTTC.

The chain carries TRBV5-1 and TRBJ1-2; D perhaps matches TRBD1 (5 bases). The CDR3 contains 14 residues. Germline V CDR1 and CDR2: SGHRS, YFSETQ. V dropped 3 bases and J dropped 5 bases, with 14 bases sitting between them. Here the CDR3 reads CASSWDDRDYGYTF. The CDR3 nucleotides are TGCGCCAGCAGCTGGGACGACAGAGATTATGGCTACACCTTC.

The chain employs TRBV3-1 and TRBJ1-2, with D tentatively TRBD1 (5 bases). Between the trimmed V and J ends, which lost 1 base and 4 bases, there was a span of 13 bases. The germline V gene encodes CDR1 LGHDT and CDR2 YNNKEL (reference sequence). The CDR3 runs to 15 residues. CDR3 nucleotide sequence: TGTGCCAGCAGCCAAGTGGGGATAAGGGGCTATGGCTACACCTTC. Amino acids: CASSQVGIRGYGYTF.

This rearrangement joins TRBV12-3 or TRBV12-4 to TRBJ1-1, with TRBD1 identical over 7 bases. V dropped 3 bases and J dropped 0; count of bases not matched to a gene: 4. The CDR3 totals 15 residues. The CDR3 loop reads CASSFRGSMNTEAFF. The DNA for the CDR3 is TGTGCCAGCAGTTTCAGGGGGAGTATGAACACTGAAGCTTTCTTT.

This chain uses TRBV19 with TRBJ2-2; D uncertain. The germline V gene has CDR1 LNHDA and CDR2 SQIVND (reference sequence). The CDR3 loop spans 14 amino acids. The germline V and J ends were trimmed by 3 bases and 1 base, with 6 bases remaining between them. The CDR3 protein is CASSISLNTGELFF. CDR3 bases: TGTGCCAGTAGTATTTCGTTGAACACCGGGGAGCTGTTTTTT.

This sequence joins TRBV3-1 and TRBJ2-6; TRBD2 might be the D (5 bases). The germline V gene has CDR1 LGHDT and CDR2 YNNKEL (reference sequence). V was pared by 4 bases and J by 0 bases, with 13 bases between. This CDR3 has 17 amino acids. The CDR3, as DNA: TGTGCCAGCAGCCCCTTGCGGGCCTCCTCTGGGGCCAACGTCCTGACTTTC. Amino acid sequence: CASSPLRASSGANVLTF.

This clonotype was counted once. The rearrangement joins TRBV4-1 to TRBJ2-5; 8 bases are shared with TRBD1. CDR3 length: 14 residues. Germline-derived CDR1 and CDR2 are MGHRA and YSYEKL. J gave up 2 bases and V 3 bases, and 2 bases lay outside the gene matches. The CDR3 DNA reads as TGCGCCAGCAGCCATGGACAGGGACAAGAGACCCAGTACTTC. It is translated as CASSHGQGQETQYF.

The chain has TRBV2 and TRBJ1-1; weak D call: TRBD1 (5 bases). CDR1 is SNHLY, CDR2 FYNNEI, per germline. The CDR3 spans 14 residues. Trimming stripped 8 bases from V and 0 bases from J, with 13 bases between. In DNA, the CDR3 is TGTGCCAGCGGGTCGACAGCTTTGAACACTGAAGCTTTCTTT. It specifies CASGSTALNTEAFF.

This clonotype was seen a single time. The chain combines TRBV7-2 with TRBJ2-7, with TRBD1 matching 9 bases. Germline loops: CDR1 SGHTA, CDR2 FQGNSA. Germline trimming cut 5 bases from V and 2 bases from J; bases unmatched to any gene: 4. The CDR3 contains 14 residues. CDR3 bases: TGTGCCAGCAGCGAGGGACAGGGACCCTACGAGCAGTACTTC. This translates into CASSEGQGPYEQYF. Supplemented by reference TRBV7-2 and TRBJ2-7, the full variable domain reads GAGVSQSPSNKVTEKGKDVELRCDPISGHTALYWYRQSLGQGLEFLIYFQGNSAPDKSGLPSDRFSAERTGGSVSTLTIQRTQQEDSAVYLCASSEGQGPYEQYFGPGTRLTVT.

CDR3 DNA sequence: TGTGCCACCAGTGATCACGGGGGGACCCAGTACTTC. It encodes CATSDHGGTQYF. The chain has TRBV24-1 and TRBJ2-5; a weak D match, TRBD2 (6 bases). The CDR3 sequence is 12 residues long. Trimming cost V 3 bases and J 7 bases, with 8 bases left between them. The germline V gene has CDR1 KGHDR and CDR2 SFDVKD.

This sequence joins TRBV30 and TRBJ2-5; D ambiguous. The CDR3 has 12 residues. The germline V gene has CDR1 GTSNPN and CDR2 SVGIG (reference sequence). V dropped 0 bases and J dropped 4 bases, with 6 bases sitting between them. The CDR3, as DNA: TGTGCCTGGAGTGTACGCGGAGAGACCCAGTACTTC. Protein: CAWSVRGETQYF. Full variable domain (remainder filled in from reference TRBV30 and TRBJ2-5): SQTIHQWPATLVQPVGSPLSLECTVEGTSNPNLYWYRQAAGRGLQLLFYSVGIGQISSEVPQNLSASRPQDRQFILSSKKLLLSDSGFYLCAWSVRGETQYFGPGTRLLVL.

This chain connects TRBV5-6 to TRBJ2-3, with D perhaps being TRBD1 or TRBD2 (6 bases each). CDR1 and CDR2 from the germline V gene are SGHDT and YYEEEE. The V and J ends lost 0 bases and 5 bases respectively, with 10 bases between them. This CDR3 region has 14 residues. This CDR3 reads CASSLGRGVDTQYF. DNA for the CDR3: TGTGCCAGCAGCTTGGGTAGGGGGGTAGATACGCAGTATTTT. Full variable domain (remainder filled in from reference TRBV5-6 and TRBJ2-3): DAGVTQSPTHLIKTRGQQVTLRCSPKSGHDTVSWYQQALGQGPQFIFQYYEEEERQRGNFPDRFSGHQFPNYSSELNVNALLLGDSALYLCASSLGRGVDTQYFGPGTRLTVL.